This T cell receptor (beta chain) originates from a study of blood T cell repertoires in COVID-19. Across the study: COVID-19 samples, acute and convalescent, were from the United States, Italy and Spain.

This CDR3 has 17 residues. Germline V gives CDR1 MDHEN, CDR2 SYDVKM. The germline V and J ends were trimmed by 5 bases and 10 bases, with 24 bases remaining between them. Cohort 3 donors were reported recovered after two negative PCRs, clearance, or symptom resolution. Repertoires were generated with immunoSEQ multiplex PCR, while TCRdb's copy carries only in-frame clones and drops some. Of under 200,000 clones detected, less than 90% appear once; the ten largest clones hold roughly 8%. The source is a woman in her forties or fifties who had recovered from COVID-19. The chain is built from TRBV28 and TRBJ1-6, with TRBD1 as a possible D gene (6 bases). Input material: PBMCs or T cells enriched from blood (not recorded which). The CDR3 DNA is TGTGCCAGCAGTCCCCAGGCCAGGGGCGGCCTAGCCTCACCCCTCCACTTT. This translates into CASSPQARGGLASPLHF. The full variable domain, rest sourced from reference TRBV28 and TRBJ1-6, is DVKVTQSSRYLVKRTGEKVFLECVQDMDHENMFWYRQDPGLGLRLIYFSYDVKMKEKGDIPEGYSVSREKKERFSLILESASTNQTSMYLCASSPQARGGLASPLHFGNGTRLTVT.